This TCR beta chain came from a study of blood T cell repertoires in COVID-19. This clone was seen a single time. In the original analysis: From reference gene primer amplification, estimates of nucleated cell counts were derived. Libraries were prepared by immunoSEQ multiplex PCR; TCRdb keeps only in-frame clonotypes and omits some of them. The DNA was the basis for D and trimming; V, J and clone size are from that table. The data show 200,000 to 250,000 clones, with almost 85% seen just once and around 2.5% held by the top ten. The sequenced material came from peripheral blood. The sequence derives from a woman aged 70-85 years with COVID-19, enrolled during active disease.

This chain's CDR3 is CASSKGPNNYGYTF. Here the CDR3 DNA reads TGTGCCAGCTCAAAGGGGCCGAATAACTATGGCTACACCTTC. The chain uses TRBV18 and TRBJ1-2; D is perhaps TRBD1 (5 bases). Germline CDR1 KGHSH, CDR2 LQKENI. The CDR3 sequence is 14 residues long. Trimming cost V 5 bases and J 1 base, with 11 bases left between them.